A selection of T cell receptor beta chains follows, all from one sample in a study of blood T cell repertoires in COVID-19. Only in-frame clones appear in the TCRdb table, and some are missing; sequencing was by immunoSEQ multiplex PCR. The data hold 380,000 or so clones, with more than 75% observed a single time. Sequenced: PBMCs or T cells enriched from blood (not recorded which). These receptors were obtained from a man younger than 40 who had recovered from COVID-19. The CDR3 runs from the conserved cysteine through the conserved F or W. D genes are given only for firm matches. Where a row states a size, it is once, few, many or the class of an expanded clone; other rows omit it.

TRBV19	-	-	TRBJ1-4	17	CASTFDLGGGTNEKLFF	TGTGCCAGTACCTTCGACCTAGGTGGAGGCACTAATGAAAAACTGTTTTTT
TRBV6-6	-	TRBD1	TRBJ1-5	15	CASREQGISNQPQHF	TGTGCCAGCAGAGAACAGGGGATTAGCAATCAGCCCCAGCATTTT
TRBV7-2	-	-	TRBJ1-1	11	CASRGRGGAFF	TGTGCCAGCAGGGGTAGAGGCGGAGCTTTCTTT
TRBV3-1/TRBV3-2	few	-	TRBJ2-7	17	CASSQPHGSPAYHEQYF	TGTGCCAGCAGCCAACCGCATGGCAGCCCAGCGTATCACGAGCAGTACTTC
TRBV2	-	TRBD2	TRBJ2-3	14	CASSGTRRTDTQYF	TGTGCCAGCAGCGGGACTAGACGCACAGATACGCAGTATTTT
TRBV4-3	-	-	TRBJ2-7	16	CASSQEWDTSSYEQYF	TGCGCCAGCAGCCAAGAGTGGGACACCTCCTCCTACGAGCAGTACTTC
TRBV5-1	-	TRBD1	TRBJ2-5	14	CASRAGTGEETQYF	TGCGCCAGCAGGGCAGGGACAGGGGAAGAGACCCAGTACTTC
TRBV5-1	-	TRBD1	TRBJ2-1	16	CASSLAWTGSYNEQFF	TGCGCCAGCAGCTTGGCCTGGACAGGGTCCTACAATGAGCAGTTCTTC
TRBV7-6	-	TRBD1	TRBJ1-5	16	CASSPGQGGSNQPQHF	TGTGCCAGCAGCCCCGGACAGGGTGGGAGCAATCAGCCCCAGCATTTT
TRBV19	once	-	TRBJ1-5	13	CARDRQVNQPQHF	TGTGCCAGGGATCGACAGGTCAATCAGCCCCAGCATTTT